This entry features one T cell receptor beta chain sequence. The data belong to a study of blood T cell repertoires in COVID-19. The wider study: From the United States, Italy and Spain came samples of acute and convalescent COVID-19. From T cells, B-cell-depleted T cells, or PBMCs came the material, which was cDNA or gDNA.

Germline CDR1 is SGHRS and CDR2 is YFSETQ. There are 14 residues in the CDR3. Germline trimming cut 6 bases from V and 5 bases from J; bases unmatched to any gene: 8. Study processing details: Amplified reference gene primers provided the basis for estimating nucleated cell counts. Profiled with immunoSEQ multiplex PCR; TCRdb holds only in-frame clones, not every one. The V and J calls and clone size come from that table; D and trimming were worked out from the DNA. The data hold tens of thousands of clones, with 75% to 90% observed a single time. It was during active infection that Seattle patients were enrolled and then longitudinally followed.

This TCR was sampled from a woman aged 55-69 years with COVID-19, enrolled during active disease. Sequences were obtained from peripheral blood. The V gene is TRBV5-1, the J gene TRBJ2-4; 7 bases map to TRBD1. The CDR3 region is CASTLGQPQNIQYF. In DNA, the CDR3 is TGCGCCAGCACCCTGGGACAGCCCCAAAACATTCAGTACTTC.